This T cell receptor beta chain was captured in a study of blood T cell repertoires in COVID-19 (TCRdb year 2020). Notes on the research overall: Collaborator samples came from the United States, Italy and Spain and covered acute and convalescent phases of COVID-19. Deeply sampled blood TCRbeta repertoires from subjects exposed to, actively infected with, or recovered from COVID-19 were included in the dataset. A de-identified subject ID, COVID-19 status, age in years and sex were almost always included in the sample metadata. The material from the prospective study consisted of cDNA or gDNA derived from T cells, B-cell-depleted T cells, or PBMCs. HLA class I and class II types, where available, came from metadata supplied by the sample provider rather than from assay-based typing. The repertoires were made available in a free public database intended to serve as a resource for research on the immune response to SARS-CoV-2. The samples were drawn from the first 160 participants of the ongoing ImmuneRACE study and from some 1,300 subjects provided by 6 global collaborators.

Points on this clone: Its specific antigen is unknown. Nothing much larger sits one base from this clone, and base qualities are not available.

The immunoSEQ Assay, a bias-controlled multiplex PCR, was used to amplify TCRbeta CDR3 regions from genomic DNA. Concerning the study's data processing: Nucleated cell counts per sample were estimated from amplification of reference gene primers within the assay. To quantify the absolute abundance of each unique TCRbeta CDR3 rearrangement, sequence reads were collapsed and filtered. For each sample, productive Simpson clonality was calculated as the square root of Simpson's diversity index across productive rearrangements. The table was pulled from immuneACCESS by TCRdb, which kept in-frame rearrangements only. Such tables lose some clones; where checked, under half of the loss comes from unresolved V genes, and the rest has no known cause. That table is the source of V, J and clone size, and D and trimming were worked out from the DNA. The sample profile shows about 280,000 clones; around 87% of them were found once. Jointly, the top ten make up 1.5% to 2% of the sample.

Broader findings and caveats from the paper: How much clinical and demographic metadata was included differed by source and by participant, and the metadata was provided uncurated.

Participants in the prospective study were aged 18 to 89 years, lived in more than 20 United States geographic areas, and enrolled through a virtual design. To assign participants to cohorts, the prospective study relied on clinical history that participants themselves reported in a screening survey and a study questionnaire. In the prospective study, whole blood, serum and a nasopharyngeal or oropharyngeal swab were collected from each participant by mobile phlebotomists. Participants in the prospective study had the option to provide additional blood draws and questionnaires over a roughly two-month period. Before DNA extraction, blood samples from the prospective study were shipped at room temperature or frozen. The CDR3 has 15 amino acids, counting the end cysteine and phenylalanine. CDR3 DNA only is kept here, 45 bases in frame from base 1. The germline V gene specifies LGHNA as CDR1 and YSLEER as CDR2. Trimming takes 4 bases off V and 7 bases off J; junction bases not matched to a gene: 8.

Specimen: PBMCs or T cells enriched from blood (not recorded which). This chain joins TRBV4-3 to TRBJ2-1, with 9 junctional bases fitting TRBD2. The TCR sequence derives from a woman in her late teens or twenties with acute COVID-19. The CDR3 here reads CASSLIAGARNEQFF. The DNA sequence is given as TGCGCCAGCAGCCTTATAGCGGGAGCAAGGAATGAGCAGTTCTTC.